The clone carrying this T cell receptor beta chain is labeled medium-sized. Follow-up blood was drawn about 14 weeks, roughly three months, after antiretroviral therapy began. Whole blood was used without fractionation, so all unsorted peripheral T cells were included. The data were obtained in a study of HIV-infected patients and healthy controls. This CDR3 has 13 residues. V was clipped by 3 bases and J by 3 bases, with 8 bases between them. In germline, CDR1 is MDHEN, CDR2 SYDVKM. cDNA was made from 400 to 500 ng RNA using alpha and beta constant primers. Using multiplexing indices, alpha and beta chain libraries were generated apart by chain-specific third strand synthesis. MiXCR, applied by TCRdb to the 5' RACE reads, yields one record per CDR3 protein. Seen here are about 6,500 distinct CDR3 sequences, 7.4% observed once, and the top ten hold about a sixth.

The receptor was derived from an adult with HIV infection. The starting material was blood, obtained during antiretroviral therapy. J is TRBJ2-5 and V is TRBV28; D unclear. The CDR3 protein is CASSFNLEETQYF. CDR3 bases: TGTGCCAGCAGTTTTAACTTGGAAGAGACCCAGTACTTC.